This T cell receptor beta chain was captured in a study of blood T cell repertoires in COVID-19. With 3 bases removed from V and 1 base from J, the gap between germline ends came to 9 bases. The CDR3 extends over 14 amino acids. Germline V gene data show CDR1 as MGHDK and CDR2 as SYGVNS. This clone has just a few counts. Libraries were prepared by immunoSEQ multiplex PCR; TCRdb keeps only in-frame clonotypes and omits some of them. The sample holds about 210,000 clones, about 86% seen once. The chain recombines TRBV25-1 with TRBJ1-1; the D gene is possibly TRBD1 (6 bases). Sequencing input: peripheral blood. This clonotype was sampled from a man aged 18 to 29 with active or convalescent COVID-19. As DNA, the CDR3 is TGTGCCAGCAGTGATCAGACAGGGAACACTGAAGCTTTCTTT. Amino acid sequence: CASSDQTGNTEAFF. Using reference TRBV25-1 and TRBJ1-1 for the parts outside the CDR3, the full variable domain is EADIYQTPRYLVIGTGKKITLECSQTMGHDKMYWYQQDPGMELHLIHYSYGVNSTEKGDLSSESTVSRIRTEHFPLTLESARPSHTSQYLCASSDQTGNTEAFFGQGTRLTVV.